The present entry profiles one T cell receptor (beta chain) with its context. This sample was taken from a study of radiation and T cells in renal cell carcinoma. The CDR3 is 13 amino acids. In germline, CDR1 is SNHLY, CDR2 FYNNEI. The V end lost 3 bases, the J end lost 9 bases, and 9 bases lay between the germline ends. This sample's time point: baseline pretreatment blood. Treatment of the sample: 15 Gy SBRT to primary tumor, nephrectomy 4 weeks later. Profiled with immunoSEQ multiplex PCR; TCRdb holds only in-frame clones, not every one. The table records 110,000 to 150,000 clones, roughly 84% of them present only once.

This sample comprised blood, obtained from a patient whose treatment included radiotherapy and nephrectomy. The receptor was isolated from a woman aged 45-65 years with renal cell carcinoma. The chain has TRBV2 and TRBJ1-6; a possible D gene is TRBD1 (6 bases). The CDR3 is CASSDRGSSPLHF. The CDR3 bases are TGTGCCAGCAGTGACAGGGGTAGTTCACCCCTCCACTTT.